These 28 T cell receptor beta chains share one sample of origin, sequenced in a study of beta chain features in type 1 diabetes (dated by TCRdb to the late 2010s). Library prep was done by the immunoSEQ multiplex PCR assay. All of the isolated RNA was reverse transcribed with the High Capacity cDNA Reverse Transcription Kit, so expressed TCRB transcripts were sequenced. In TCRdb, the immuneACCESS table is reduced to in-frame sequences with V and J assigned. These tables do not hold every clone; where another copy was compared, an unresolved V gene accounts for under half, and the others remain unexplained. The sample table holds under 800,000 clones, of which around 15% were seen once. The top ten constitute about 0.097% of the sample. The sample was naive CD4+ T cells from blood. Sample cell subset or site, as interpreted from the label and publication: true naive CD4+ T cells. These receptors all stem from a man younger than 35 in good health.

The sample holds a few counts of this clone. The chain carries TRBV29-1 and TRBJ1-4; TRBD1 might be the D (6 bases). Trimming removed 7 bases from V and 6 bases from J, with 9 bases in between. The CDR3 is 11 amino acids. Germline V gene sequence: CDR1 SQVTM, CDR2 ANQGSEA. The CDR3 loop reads CSAGTYEKLFF. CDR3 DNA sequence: TGCAGCGCTGGGACATATGAAAAACTGTTTTTT.

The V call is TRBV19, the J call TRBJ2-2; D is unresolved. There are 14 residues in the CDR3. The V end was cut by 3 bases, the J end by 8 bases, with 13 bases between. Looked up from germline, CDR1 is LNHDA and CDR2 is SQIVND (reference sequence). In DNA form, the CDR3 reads TGTGCCAGTAGTATTGGCGCTAGTCCTGGGGAGCTGTTTTTT. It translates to CASSIGASPGELFF.

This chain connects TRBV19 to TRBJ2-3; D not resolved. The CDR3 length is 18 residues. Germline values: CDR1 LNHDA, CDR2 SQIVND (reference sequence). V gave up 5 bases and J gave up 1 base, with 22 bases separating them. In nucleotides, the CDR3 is TGTGCCAGTAGTGATGGTGGCCTACGAGCTGGGGGCACAGATACGCAGTATTTT. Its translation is CASSDGGLRAGGTDTQYF.

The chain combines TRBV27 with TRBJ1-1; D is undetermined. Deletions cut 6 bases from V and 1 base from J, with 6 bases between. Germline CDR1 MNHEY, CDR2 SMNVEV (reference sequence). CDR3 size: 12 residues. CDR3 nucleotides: TGTGCCAGCAGGCATGAGAACACTGAAGCTTTCTTT. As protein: CASRHENTEAFF.

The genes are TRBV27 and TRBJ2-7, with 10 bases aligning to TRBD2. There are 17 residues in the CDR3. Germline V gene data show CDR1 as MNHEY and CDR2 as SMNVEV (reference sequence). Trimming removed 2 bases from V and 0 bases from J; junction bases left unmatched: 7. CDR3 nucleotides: TGTGCCAGCAGTTTAGCTCTAGCGGGGGTTAGCTCCTACGAGCAGTACTTC. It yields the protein CASSLALAGVSSYEQYF.

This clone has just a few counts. The CDR3 bases are TGTGCCAGCAGTATTGGGACCAACTCTGATGGCTACACCTTC. It translates to CASSIGTNSDGYTF. The rearrangement links TRBV27 to TRBJ1-2; possibly TRBD1 for D (5 bases). Germline V gene lookup returns CDR1 MNHEY and CDR2 SMNVEV (reference sequence). Between the trimmed V and J ends, which lost 5 bases and 6 bases, there was a span of 16 bases. The CDR3 covers 14 residues.

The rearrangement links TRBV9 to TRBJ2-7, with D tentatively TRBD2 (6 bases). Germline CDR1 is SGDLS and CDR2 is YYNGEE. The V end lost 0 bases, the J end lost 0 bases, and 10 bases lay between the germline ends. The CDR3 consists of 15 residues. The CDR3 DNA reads TGTGCCAGCAGCGTAGGGAGGGGCTTCTCCTACGAGCAGTACTTC. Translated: CASSVGRGFSYEQYF.

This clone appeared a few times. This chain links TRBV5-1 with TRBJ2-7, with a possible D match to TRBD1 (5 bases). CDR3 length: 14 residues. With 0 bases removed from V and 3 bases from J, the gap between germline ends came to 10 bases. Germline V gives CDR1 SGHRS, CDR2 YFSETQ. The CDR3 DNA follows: TGCGCCAGCAGCTTGGAGGCAGGGATCTACGAGCAGTACTTC. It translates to CASSLEAGIYEQYF.

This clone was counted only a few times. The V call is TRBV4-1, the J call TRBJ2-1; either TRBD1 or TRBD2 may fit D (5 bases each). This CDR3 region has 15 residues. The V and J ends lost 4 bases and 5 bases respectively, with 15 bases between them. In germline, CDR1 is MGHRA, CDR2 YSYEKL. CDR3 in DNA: TGCGCCAGCAGCCGGCCCGGGACGGCTAACAATGAGCAGTTCTTC. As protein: CASSRPGTANNEQFF.

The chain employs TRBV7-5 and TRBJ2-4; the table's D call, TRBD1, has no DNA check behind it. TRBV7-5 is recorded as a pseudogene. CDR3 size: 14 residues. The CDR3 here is CASSLDTAKNIQYF. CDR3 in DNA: TGTGCCAGCAGCTTGGACACAGCCAAAAACATTCAGTACTTC.

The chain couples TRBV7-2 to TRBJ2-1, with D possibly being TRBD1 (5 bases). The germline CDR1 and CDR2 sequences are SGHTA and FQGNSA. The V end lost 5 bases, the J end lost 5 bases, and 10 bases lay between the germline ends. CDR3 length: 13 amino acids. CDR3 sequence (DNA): TGTGCCAGCAGCCGCTGGACAAACAATGAGCAGTTCTTC. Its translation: CASSRWTNNEQFF. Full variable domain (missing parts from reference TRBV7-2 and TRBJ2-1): GAGVSQSPSNKVTEKGKDVELRCDPISGHTALYWYRQSLGQGLEFLIYFQGNSAPDKSGLPSDRFSAERTGGSVSTLTIQRTQQEDSAVYLCASSRWTNNEQFFGPGTRLTVL.

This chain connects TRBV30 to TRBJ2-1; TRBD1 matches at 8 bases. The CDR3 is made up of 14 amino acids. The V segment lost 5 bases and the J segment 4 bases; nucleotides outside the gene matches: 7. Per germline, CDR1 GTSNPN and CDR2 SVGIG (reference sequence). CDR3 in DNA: TGTGCCTGGGACCGGGACAGGCTTTACAATGAGCAGTTCTTC. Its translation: CAWDRDRLYNEQFF. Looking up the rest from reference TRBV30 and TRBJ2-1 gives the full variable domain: SQTIHQWPATLVQPVGSPLSLECTVEGTSNPNLYWYRQAAGRGLQLLFYSVGIGQISSEVPQNLSASRPQDRQFILSSKKLLLSDSGFYLCAWDRDRLYNEQFFGPGTRLTVL.

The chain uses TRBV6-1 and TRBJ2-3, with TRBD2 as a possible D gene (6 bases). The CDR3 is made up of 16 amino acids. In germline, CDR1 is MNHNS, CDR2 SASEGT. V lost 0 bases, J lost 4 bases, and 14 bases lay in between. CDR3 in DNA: TGTGCCAGCAGTGAAGCGCAAGGGACTCTCCCAGATACGCAGTATTTT. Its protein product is CASSEAQGTLPDTQYF.

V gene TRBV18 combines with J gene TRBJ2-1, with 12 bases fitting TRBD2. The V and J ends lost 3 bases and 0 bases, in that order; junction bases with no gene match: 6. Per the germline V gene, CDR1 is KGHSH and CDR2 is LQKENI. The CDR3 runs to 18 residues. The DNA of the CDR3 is TGTGCCAGCTCACCTGACTCTAGCGGGAGGGACTCCTACAATGAGCAGTTCTTC. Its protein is CASSPDSSGRDSYNEQFF. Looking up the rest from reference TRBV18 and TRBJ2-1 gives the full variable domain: NAGVMQNPRHLVRRRGQEARLRCSPMKGHSHVYWYRQLPEEGLKFMVYLQKENIIDESGMPKERFSAEFPKEGPSILRIQQVVRGDSAAYFCASSPDSSGRDSYNEQFFGPGTRLTVL.

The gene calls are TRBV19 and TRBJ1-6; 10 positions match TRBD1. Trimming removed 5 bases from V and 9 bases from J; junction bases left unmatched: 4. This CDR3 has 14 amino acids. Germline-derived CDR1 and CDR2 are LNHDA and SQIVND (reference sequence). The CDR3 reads CASSVRDRGSPLHF. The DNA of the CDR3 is TGTGCCAGTAGTGTCCGGGACAGGGGTTCACCCCTCCACTTT.

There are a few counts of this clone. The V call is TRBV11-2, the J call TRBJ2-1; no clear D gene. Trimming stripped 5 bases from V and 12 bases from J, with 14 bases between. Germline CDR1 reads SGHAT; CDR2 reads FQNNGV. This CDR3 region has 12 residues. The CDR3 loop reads CASSAPNGAQFF. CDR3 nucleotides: TGTGCCAGCAGCGCCCCCAACGGCGCGCAGTTCTTC.

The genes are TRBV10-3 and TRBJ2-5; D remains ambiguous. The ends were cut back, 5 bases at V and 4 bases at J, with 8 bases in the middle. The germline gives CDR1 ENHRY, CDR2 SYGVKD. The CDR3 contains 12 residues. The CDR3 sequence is CAISSPGETQYF. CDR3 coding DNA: TGTGCCATCAGTTCCCCTGGAGAGACCCAGTACTTC.

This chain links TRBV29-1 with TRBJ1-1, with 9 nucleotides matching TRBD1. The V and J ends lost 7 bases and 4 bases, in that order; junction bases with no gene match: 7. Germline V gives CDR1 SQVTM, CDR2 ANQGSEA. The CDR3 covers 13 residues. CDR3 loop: CSETGGGGTEAFF. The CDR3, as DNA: TGCAGCGAAACAGGGGGCGGGGGCACTGAAGCTTTCTTT.

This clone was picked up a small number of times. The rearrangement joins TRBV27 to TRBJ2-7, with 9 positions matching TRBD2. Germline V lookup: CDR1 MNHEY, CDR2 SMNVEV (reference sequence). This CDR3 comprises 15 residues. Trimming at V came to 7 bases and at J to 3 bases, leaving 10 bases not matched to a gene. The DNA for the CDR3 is TGTGCCAGCACCCGCTATAGCGGGAGATACTACGAGCAGTACTTC. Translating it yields CASTRYSGRYYEQYF.

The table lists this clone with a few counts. CDR3 sequence: CASSPSTGRGYTF. CDR3 DNA sequence: TGTGCCAGCAGCCCTTCGACGGGAAGGGGCTACACCTTC. The rearrangement joins TRBV7-2 to TRBJ1-2, with no clear D. The CDR3 consists of 13 residues. V gave up 5 bases and J gave up 8 bases, with 15 bases separating them. Germline V gene sequence: CDR1 SGHTA, CDR2 FQGNSA. The variable domain in full, with the rest retrieved from reference TRBV7-2 and TRBJ1-2, is GAGVSQSPSNKVTEKGKDVELRCDPISGHTALYWYRQSLGQGLEFLIYFQGNSAPDKSGLPSDRFSAERTGGSVSTLTIQRTQQEDSAVYLCASSPSTGRGYTFGSGTRLTVV.

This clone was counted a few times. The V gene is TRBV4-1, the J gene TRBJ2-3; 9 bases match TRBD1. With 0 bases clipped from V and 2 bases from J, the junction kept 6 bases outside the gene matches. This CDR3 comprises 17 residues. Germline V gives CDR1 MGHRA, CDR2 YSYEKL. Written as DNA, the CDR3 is TGCGCCAGCAGCCAAGATCACAGGGGGCGCATCACAGATACGCAGTATTTT. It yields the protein CASSQDHRGRITDTQYF.

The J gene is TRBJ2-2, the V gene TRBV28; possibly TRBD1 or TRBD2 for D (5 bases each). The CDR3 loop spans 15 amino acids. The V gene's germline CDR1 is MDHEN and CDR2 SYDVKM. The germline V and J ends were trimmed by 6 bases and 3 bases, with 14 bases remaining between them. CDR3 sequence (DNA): TGTGCCAGCAGCGTCGGGCTGGGGGACACCGGGGAGCTGTTTTTT. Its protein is CASSVGLGDTGELFF.

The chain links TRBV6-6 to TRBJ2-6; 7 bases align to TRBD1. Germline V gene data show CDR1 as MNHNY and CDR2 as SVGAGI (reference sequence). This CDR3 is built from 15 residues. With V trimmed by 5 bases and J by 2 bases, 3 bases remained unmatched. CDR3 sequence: CASSPDRAGANVLTF. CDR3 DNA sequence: TGTGCCAGCAGTCCTGACAGGGCTGGGGCCAACGTCCTGACTTTC.

The CDR3 reads CAISFDPQAYEQYF. CDR3 DNA: TGTGCCATCAGCTTCGACCCACAGGCCTACGAGCAGTACTTC. The gene calls are TRBV10-3 and TRBJ2-7; possible D gene TRBD1, 5 bases. V shed 6 bases and J shed 2 bases, with 14 bases lying between them. Germline CDR1 ENHRY, CDR2 SYGVKD. The length of the CDR3 is 14 residues.

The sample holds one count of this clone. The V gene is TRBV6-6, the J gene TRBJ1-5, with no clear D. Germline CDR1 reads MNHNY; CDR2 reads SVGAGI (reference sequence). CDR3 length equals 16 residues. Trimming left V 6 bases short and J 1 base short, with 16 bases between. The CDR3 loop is CASSPLVRQSNQPQHF. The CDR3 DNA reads TGTGCCAGCAGCCCCCTCGTCCGCCAGAGCAATCAGCCCCAGCATTTT.

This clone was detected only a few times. The CDR3 bases are TGTGCCAGCAGCTCGGGCCTTAACTATGGCTACACCTTC. Translation: CASSSGLNYGYTF. This chain links TRBV5-4 with TRBJ1-2; D not resolved. The CDR3 extends over 13 amino acids. Germline CDR1 SGHNT, CDR2 YYREEE (reference sequence). V was pared by 3 bases and J by 1 base, with 7 bases between.

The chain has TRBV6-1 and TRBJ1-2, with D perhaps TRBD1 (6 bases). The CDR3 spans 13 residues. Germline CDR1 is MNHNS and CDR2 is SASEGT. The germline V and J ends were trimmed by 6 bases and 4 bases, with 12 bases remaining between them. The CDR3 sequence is CASSVTGGYGYTF. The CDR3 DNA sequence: TGTGCCAGCAGCGTGACAGGAGGCTATGGCTACACCTTC.

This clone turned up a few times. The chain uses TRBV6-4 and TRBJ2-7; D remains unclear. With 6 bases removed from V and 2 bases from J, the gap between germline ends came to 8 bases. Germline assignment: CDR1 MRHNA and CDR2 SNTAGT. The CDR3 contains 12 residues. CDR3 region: CASRIEPYEQYF. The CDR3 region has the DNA TGTGCCAGCAGGATCGAGCCCTACGAGCAGTACTTC.